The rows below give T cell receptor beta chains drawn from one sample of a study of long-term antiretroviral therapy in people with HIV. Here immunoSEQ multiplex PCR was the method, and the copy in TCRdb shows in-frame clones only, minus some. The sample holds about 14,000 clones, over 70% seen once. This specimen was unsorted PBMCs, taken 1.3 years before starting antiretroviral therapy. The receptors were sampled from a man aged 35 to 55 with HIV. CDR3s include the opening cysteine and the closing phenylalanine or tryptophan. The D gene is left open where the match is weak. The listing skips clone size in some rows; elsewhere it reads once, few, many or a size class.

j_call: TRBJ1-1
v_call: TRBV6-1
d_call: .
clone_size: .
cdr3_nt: TGTGCCAGCAGTGAAGGGGGGACTGAAGCTTTCTTT
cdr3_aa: CASSEGGTEAFF

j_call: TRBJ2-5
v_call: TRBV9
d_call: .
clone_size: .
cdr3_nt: TGTGCCAGCAGCGTAGGAACAGGACAAGGGAGGGAGACCCAGTACTTC
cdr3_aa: CASSVGTGQGRETQYF

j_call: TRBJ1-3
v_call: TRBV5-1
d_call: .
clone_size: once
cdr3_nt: TGCGCCAGCAGCTTACTACCGGGGAATGGAAACACCATATATTTT
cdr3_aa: CASSLLPGNGNTIYF

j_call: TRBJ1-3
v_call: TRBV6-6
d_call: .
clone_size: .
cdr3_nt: TGTGCCAGCAGTTACGGTGGCTCTGGAAACACCATATATTTT
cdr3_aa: CASSYGGSGNTIYF

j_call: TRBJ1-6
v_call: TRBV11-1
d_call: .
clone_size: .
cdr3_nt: TGTGCCATCCTGGACAAGATACCTAATTCACCCCTCCACTTT
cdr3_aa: CAILDKIPNSPLHF

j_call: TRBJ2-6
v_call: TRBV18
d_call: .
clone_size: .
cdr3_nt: TGTGCCAGCTCACCAATGGCCCTGTCCTCTGGGGCCAACGTCCTGACTTTC
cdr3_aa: CASSPMALSSGANVLTF

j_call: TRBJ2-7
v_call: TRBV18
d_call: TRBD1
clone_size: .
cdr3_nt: TGTGCCAGCTCCTTTGGACAGGCGCTCTACGAGCAGTACTTC
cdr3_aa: CASSFGQALYEQYF

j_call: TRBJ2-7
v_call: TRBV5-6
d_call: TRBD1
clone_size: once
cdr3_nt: TGTGCCAGCAGTTCCAGTCGGGACAGAGGTTACGAGCAGTACTTC
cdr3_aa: CASSSSRDRGYEQYF

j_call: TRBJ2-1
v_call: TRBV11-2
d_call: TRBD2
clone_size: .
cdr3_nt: TGTGCCAGCAGCTTTAAGCGGGGGGGCCCCAATGAGCAGTTCTTC
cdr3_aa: CASSFKRGGPNEQFF

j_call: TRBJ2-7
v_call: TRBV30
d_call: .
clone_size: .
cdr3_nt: TGTGCCTGGAATGGACTGAGTAGACCCTACGAGCAGTACTTC
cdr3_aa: CAWNGLSRPYEQYF

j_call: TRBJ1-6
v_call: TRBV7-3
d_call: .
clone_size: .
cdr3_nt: TGTGCCAGCAGCTTAGGGGGTGATTCACCCCTCCACTTT
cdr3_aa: CASSLGGDSPLHF

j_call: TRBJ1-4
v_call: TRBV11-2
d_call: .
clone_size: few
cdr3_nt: TGTGCCAGCAGCTCGTACCGGGACATCGTACTCGGCCGTGAAAAACTGTTTTTT
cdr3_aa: CASSSYRDIVLGREKLFF

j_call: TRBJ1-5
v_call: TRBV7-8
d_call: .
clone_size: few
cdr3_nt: TGTGCCAGCAGCTCGGTGCGGCAGCCCCAGCATTTT
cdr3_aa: CASSSVRQPQHF

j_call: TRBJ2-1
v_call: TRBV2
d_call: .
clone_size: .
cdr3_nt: TGTGCCAGCAGTGACCTGGGGGCCAATTACAATGAGCAGTTCTTC
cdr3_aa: CASSDLGANYNEQFF

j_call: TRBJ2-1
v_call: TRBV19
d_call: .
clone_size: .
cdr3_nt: TGTGCCAGACCCCCTGAAGATAACTACAATGAGCAGTTCTTC
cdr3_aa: CARPPEDNYNEQFF

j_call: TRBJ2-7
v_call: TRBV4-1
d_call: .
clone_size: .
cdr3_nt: TGCGCCAGCAGCCAAAATTACGAGCAGTACTTC
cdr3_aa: CASSQNYEQYF

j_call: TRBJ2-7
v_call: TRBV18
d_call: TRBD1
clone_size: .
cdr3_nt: TGTGCCAGCTCCCGGGGGACAGGGGGGACCTACGAGCAGTACTTC
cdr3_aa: CASSRGTGGTYEQYF

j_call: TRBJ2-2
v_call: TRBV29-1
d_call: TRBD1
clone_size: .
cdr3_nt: TGCAGCGCACAACGGGACAGGGGGAACACCGGGGAGCTGTTTTTT
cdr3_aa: CSAQRDRGNTGELFF

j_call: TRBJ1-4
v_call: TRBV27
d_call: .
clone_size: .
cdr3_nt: TGTGCCAGCAGTTTAACGAGACTGGAAGCAACTAATGAAAAACTGTTTTTT
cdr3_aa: CASSLTRLEATNEKLFF

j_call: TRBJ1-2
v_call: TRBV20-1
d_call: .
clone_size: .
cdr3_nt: TGCAGTGCTAGGCAAAACTATGGCTACACCTTC
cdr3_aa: CSARQNYGYTF

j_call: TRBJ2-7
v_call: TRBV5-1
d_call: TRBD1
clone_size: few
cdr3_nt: TGCGCCAGCAGCTTGCGGGACAGGGGCTCCTACGAGCAGTACTTC
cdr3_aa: CASSLRDRGSYEQYF

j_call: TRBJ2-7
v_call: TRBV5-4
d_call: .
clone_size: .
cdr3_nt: TGTGCCAGCAGCCCCGGCGCTGCCTACGAGCAGTACTTC
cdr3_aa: CASSPGAAYEQYF

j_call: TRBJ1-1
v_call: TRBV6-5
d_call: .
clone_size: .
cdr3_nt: TGTGCCAGCAGTTCTCAGGGGATGAGCACTGAAGCTTTCTTT
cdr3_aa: CASSSQGMSTEAFF

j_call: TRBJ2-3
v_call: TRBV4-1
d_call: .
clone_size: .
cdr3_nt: TGCGCCAGCAGCCAAGAGGGAGGGACAGTTAGCACAGATACGCAGTATTTT
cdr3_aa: CASSQEGGTVSTDTQYF

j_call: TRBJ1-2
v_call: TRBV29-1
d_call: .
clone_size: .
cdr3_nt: TGCAGCGTTGACCCTGGGAGCTATGGCTACACCTTC
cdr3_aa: CSVDPGSYGYTF

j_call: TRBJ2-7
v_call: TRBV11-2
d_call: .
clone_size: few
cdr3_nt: TGTGCCAGCAGCTTAGATTATGGGTTCGAGCAGTACTTC
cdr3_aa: CASSLDYGFEQYF

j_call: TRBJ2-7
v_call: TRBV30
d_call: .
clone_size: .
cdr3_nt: TGTGCCTGGAGTCGACACCGGACAGCTTCCTACGAGCAGTACTTC
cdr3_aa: CAWSRHRTASYEQYF

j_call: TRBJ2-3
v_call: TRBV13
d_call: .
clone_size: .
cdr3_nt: TGTGCCAGCAGCTCCTTTCCAGATACGCAGTATTTT
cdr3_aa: CASSSFPDTQYF

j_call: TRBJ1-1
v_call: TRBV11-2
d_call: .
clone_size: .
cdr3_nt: TGTGCCAGCAGCTTATTCGGAGGGGAGAACACTGAAGCTTTCTTT
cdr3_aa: CASSLFGGENTEAFF

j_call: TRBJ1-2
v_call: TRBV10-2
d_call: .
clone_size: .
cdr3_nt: TGCGCCAGCATAAACCGGACGGGAAGGGGTGGCTACACCTTC
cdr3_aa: CASINRTGRGGYTF

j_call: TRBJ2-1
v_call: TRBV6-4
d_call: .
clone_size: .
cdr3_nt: TGTGCCAGCAGTGAAGGGGAAGGTGTCGCAAAGTTCTTC
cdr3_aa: CASSEGEGVAKFF

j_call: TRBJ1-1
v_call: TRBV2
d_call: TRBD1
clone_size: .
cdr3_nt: TGTGCCAGCCAGAGCCGGGACAGGGTATTGAACACTGAAGCTTTCTTT
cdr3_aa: CASQSRDRVLNTEAFF

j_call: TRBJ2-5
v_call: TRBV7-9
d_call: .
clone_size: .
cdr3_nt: TGTGCCAGCGATGGGCAGGGGCTACAGACCCAGTACTTC
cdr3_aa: CASDGQGLQTQYF

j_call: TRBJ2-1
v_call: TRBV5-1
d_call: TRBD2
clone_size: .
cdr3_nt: TGCGCCAGCAGCTTGGTACCTAGCGGGGCAACCTACAATGAGCAGTTCTTC
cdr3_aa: CASSLVPSGATYNEQFF

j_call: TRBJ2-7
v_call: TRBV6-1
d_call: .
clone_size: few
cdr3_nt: TGTGCCAGCAGTGCAGGGTTGCGGTGGGGCTCCTACGAGCAGTACTTC
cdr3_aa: CASSAGLRWGSYEQYF

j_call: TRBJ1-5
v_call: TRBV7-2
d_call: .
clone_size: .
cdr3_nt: TGTGCCAGCAGCTTACAGGGGCAGCCCCAGCATTTT
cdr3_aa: CASSLQGQPQHF

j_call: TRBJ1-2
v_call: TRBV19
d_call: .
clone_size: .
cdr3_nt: TGTGCCAGTAGTGAATTGGGAGGGTTTTCTAACTATGGCTACACCTTC
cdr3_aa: CASSELGGFSNYGYTF

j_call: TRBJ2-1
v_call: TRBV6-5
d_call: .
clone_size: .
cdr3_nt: TGTGCCAGCAGTTACGGGGGGGGCGATGAGCAGTTCTTC
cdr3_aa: CASSYGGGDEQFF

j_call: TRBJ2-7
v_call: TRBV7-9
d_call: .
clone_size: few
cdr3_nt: TGTGCCAGCAGCTTAGTGGGGGGCGCCTACGAGCAGTACTTC
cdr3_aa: CASSLVGGAYEQYF

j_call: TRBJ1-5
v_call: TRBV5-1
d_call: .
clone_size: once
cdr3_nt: TGCGCCAGCAGCTTTGACGGGGGCGGGATGCCCCAGCATTTT
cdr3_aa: CASSFDGGGMPQHF

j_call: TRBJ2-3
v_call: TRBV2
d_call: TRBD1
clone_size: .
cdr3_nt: TGTGCCTACAGGGGACAGAGCACAGATACGCAGTATTTT
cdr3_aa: CAYRGQSTDTQYF

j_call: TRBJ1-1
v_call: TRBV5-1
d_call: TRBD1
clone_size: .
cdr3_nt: TGCGCCAGCAGCCCCGGGACAGGGAGAGGCACTGAAGCTTTCTTT
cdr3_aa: CASSPGTGRGTEAFF

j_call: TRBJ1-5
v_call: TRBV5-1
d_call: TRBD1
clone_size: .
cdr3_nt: TGCGCCAGCAGCCAGGAGGGAGGGGGCGGTCAGCCCCAGCATTTT
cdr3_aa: CASSQEGGGGQPQHF

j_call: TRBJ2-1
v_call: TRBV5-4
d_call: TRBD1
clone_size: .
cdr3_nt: TGTGCCAGCAGCACAGGGGTCTCCTACAATGAGCAGTTCTTC
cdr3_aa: CASSTGVSYNEQFF

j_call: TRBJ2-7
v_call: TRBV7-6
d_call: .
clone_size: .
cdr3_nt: TGTGCCAGCAGCTCCAGGGCAGGAGACGAGCAGTACTTC
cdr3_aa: CASSSRAGDEQYF

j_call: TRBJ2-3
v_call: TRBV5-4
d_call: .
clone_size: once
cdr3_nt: TGTGCCAGCAGCTTAAGTAGCGGAGTAGCGGTTGATACGCAGTATTTT
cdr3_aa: CASSLSSGVAVDTQYF

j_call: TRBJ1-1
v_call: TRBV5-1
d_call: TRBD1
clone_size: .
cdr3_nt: TGCGCCAGCAGCCCTGGGACAGGGGGCGGTGACACTGAAGCTTTCTTT
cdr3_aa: CASSPGTGGGDTEAFF

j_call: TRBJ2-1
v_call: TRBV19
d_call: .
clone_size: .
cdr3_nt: TGTGCCAGTAGTCCCTGGGGGGGCCCACGATTGGATAATGAGCAGTTCTTC
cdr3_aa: CASSPWGGPRLDNEQFF

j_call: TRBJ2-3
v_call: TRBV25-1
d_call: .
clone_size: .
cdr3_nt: TGTGCCAGCAGTGCAGATACGCAGTATTTT
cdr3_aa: CASSADTQYF

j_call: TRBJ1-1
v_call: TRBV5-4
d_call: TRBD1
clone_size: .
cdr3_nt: TGTGCCAGCAGCTGGGGACAGCGTGAGGCTTTCTTT
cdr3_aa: CASSWGQREAFF

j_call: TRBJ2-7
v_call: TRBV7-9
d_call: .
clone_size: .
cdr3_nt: TGTGCCAGCAGCCCACCTGTCGAGTACGAGCAGTACTTC
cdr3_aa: CASSPPVEYEQYF

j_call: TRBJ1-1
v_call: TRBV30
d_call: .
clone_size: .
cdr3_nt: TGTGCCTGGAGTGTTGACAGGAACACTGAAGCTTTCTTT
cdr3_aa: CAWSVDRNTEAFF

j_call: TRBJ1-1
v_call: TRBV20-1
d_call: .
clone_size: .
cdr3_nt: TGCAGTACCCTCCGGGGGGATGAAGCTTTCTTT
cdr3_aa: CSTLRGDEAFF